The source of this T cell receptor (beta chain) is a study of blood T cell repertoires in COVID-19. Overall study: Sample material is recorded as cDNA or gDNA derived from T cells, B-cell-depleted T cells, or PBMCs.

CDR3 length: 15 residues. The V end was cut by 4 bases, the J end by 4 bases, with 16 bases between. Germline CDR1 and CDR2: SGHDN and FVKESK. Sequencing was performed with immunoSEQ multiplex PCR; in TCRdb, only in-frame clones are kept and a portion is missing. Counted here are about 220,000 clones, around 82% occurring once; the ten biggest clones make up 3.6%. Source material: PBMCs or T cells enriched from blood (not recorded which). The rearrangement links TRBV14 to TRBJ1-1; D ambiguous. This receptor was taken from a woman in her thirties or forties who had been exposed to COVID-19. In nucleotides, the CDR3 is TGTGCCAGCAGCCGCGATATTTCGGGGTTCACTGAAGCTTTCTTT. Its translation: CASSRDISGFTEAFF.